The 5 T cell receptor beta chains reported below all come from one sample, sequenced in a study of T-cell memory formation after mild COVID-19. From the 5' RACE reads, TCRdb called clonotypes with MiXCR, one entry per CDR3 protein. The sample gives 250,000 to 350,000 distinct CDR3 sequences, about 13% of which show up once; roughly 21% is in the top ten. The source material was PBMCs or a T cell subset sorted from them (not recorded which). The source is a man between 18 and 35 years old who had mild COVID-19 (a few samples of this study predate the infection). Cell type and time point are not known.

J is TRBJ2-3 and V is TRBV6-4; TRBD1 aligns across 7 bases. The CDR3 has 12 residues. V lost 2 bases, J lost 11 bases, and 4 bases stayed unmatched. Germline V gene lookup returns CDR1 MRHNA and CDR2 SNTAGT. The CDR3 DNA follows: TGTGCCAGCAGTGACAGACAGGGATGGCAGTATTTT. Translated: CASSDRQGWQYF.

This clonotype appeared a few times. V is TRBV10-3 and J is TRBJ2-5; perhaps TRBD1 as D (6 bases). The germline CDR1 and CDR2 sequences are ENHRY and SYGVKD. The CDR3 is 13 amino acids. Trimming left V 7 bases short and J 1 base short, with 10 bases between. The CDR3 DNA reads as TGTGCCATCATGACGGACAGCCAAGAGACCCAGTACTTC. Residues: CAIMTDSQETQYF.

The rearrangement links TRBV6-1 to TRBJ2-2, with a tentative D call TRBD1 (5 bases). This CDR3 region has 16 residues. Trimming cost V 3 bases and J 0 bases, with 11 bases left between them. Germline CDR1 reads MNHNS; CDR2 reads SASEGT. CDR3 region: CASSEQGPSNTGELFF. The CDR3 region has the DNA TGTGCCAGCAGTGAGCAGGGTCCCTCGAACACCGGGGAGCTGTTTTTT.

This clonotype was seen only a few times. V and J are TRBV7-9 and TRBJ2-5; 7 positions match TRBD1. CDR3 size: 15 residues. V lost 3 bases to trimming and J lost 1 base; unmatched junction nucleotides: 5. The germline CDR1 and CDR2 sequences are SEHNR and FQNEAQ (reference sequence). In DNA form, the CDR3 reads TGTGCCAGCAGCTTGAGGGACAGTAGCCAAGAGACCCAGTACTTC. This sequence encodes CASSLRDSSQETQYF.

The chain couples TRBV5-1 to TRBJ2-7; D is possibly TRBD1 (6 bases). V lost 0 bases and J 2 bases, leaving 12 bases between the germline ends. Per germline, CDR1 SGHRS and CDR2 YFSETQ. The CDR3 runs 15 residues. This CDR3 reads CASSLGQVATYEQYV. CDR3 DNA: TGCGCCAGCAGCTTGGGACAGGTGGCTACCTACGAGCAGTACGTC.